This T cell receptor beta chain emerged from a study of control samples from healthy donors and cancer patients. This CDR3 spans 16 amino acids. V lost 4 bases and J 0 bases, leaving 10 bases between the germline ends. CDR1 is MNHNS, CDR2 SASEGT, per germline. Clones were sequenced by immunoSEQ multiplex PCR, and TCRdb holds only the in-frame ones, with some missing. This sample has about 86,000 clones, with roughly 91% found just once. Sequenced: PBMCs. V usage is TRBV6-1 and J usage is TRBJ1-6; D gene unclear. This TCR came from a woman aged 50 to 60 with colorectal cancer. The CDR3 sequence: CASSVSAGSYNSPLHF. As DNA, the CDR3 is TGTGCCAGCAGTGTGTCGGCGGGCTCCTATAATTCACCCCTCCACTTT.